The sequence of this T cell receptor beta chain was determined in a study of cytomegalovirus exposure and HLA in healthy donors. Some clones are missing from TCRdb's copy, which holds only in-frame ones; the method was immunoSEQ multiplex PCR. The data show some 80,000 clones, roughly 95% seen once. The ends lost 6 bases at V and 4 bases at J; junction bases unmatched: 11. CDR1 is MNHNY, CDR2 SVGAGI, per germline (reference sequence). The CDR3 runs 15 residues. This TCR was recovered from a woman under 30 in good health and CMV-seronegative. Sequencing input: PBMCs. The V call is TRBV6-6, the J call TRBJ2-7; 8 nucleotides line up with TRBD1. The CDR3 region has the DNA TGTGCCAGCAGCCACGCAGGGGGCCCCCCGTACGAGCAGTACTTC. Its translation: CASSHAGGPPYEQYF.